This entry concerns a single TCR beta chain. Its antigen is not identified. The sample comes from a study of shared clonotypes between healthy human individuals. Study outcomes and limitations: Compared with clonotypes that all four donors shared, non-shared clonotypes had lower generation probabilities. Naive subsets typically showed greater estimated richness than memory subsets. Expectations were that clonotype sharing among donors would be affected by sequencing depth.

CDR1 and CDR2 from the germline V gene are LNHDA and SQIVND (reference sequence). Germline trimming cut 7 bases from V and 4 bases from J; bases unmatched to any gene: 14. The CDR3 has 16 residues. The authors ran the assay at deep level. The protocol was immunoSEQ multiplex PCR, while the TCRdb copy is restricted to in-frame clones and leaves out a portion. Of millions of clones in the sample, less than 95% were seen once. CD45RO negativity and positive selection for CCR7 defined naive CD8 cells, a population that excluded terminally differentiated effector memory CD45RA+ cells. Sequencing was carried out using naive CD8+ T cells sorted from blood. J is TRBJ1-2 and V is TRBV19; 8 bases map to TRBD1. The origin of this receptor is a man aged 18 to 30 in good health. CDR3 in amino acids: CASNSGTGETSYGYTF. Written as DNA, the CDR3 is TGTGCCAGTAATTCCGGGACAGGTGAAACTTCCTATGGCTACACCTTC.